Listed here are 16 T cell receptor beta chains from one sample, sequenced in a study of blood T cell repertoires in COVID-19. Here immunoSEQ multiplex PCR was the method, and the copy in TCRdb shows in-frame clones only, minus some. The data contain hundreds of thousands of clones, 86% of them singletons. Sequencing was carried out using peripheral blood. All receptors come from a woman of 80 years or more with COVID-19, enrolled during active disease.

The V call is TRBV9, the J call TRBJ1-3; the D is unclear. This CDR3 comprises 18 residues. Germline CDR1 reads SGDLS; CDR2 reads YYNGEE. V lost 4 bases and J 0 bases, leaving 20 bases between the germline ends. CDR3 bases: TGTGCCAGCAGCCAGACCTACGGCGGAACATCCTCTGGAAACACCATATATTTT. This gives the protein CASSQTYGGTSSGNTIYF.

The CDR3 DNA reads TGTGCCAGCCACCTCGGGGGCGGGGGGGCAGGCGAGCAGTACTTC. Protein sequence: CASHLGGGGAGEQYF. The V call is TRBV6-5, the J call TRBJ2-7, with TRBD2 matching over 9 bases. V shed 8 bases, J shed 6 bases, and the junction held 14 bases outside the gene matches. Germline lookup yields CDR1 MNHEY and CDR2 SVGAGI. This CDR3 comprises 15 residues.

The genes are TRBV7-3 and TRBJ2-5; no reliable D call. The germline gives CDR1 SGHTA, CDR2 FQGTGA. The CDR3 runs 13 residues. Trimming removed 2 bases at V and 1 base at J, with 5 bases between. The CDR3 here is CASSLEVQETQYF. CDR3 nucleotide sequence: TGTGCCAGCAGCTTAGAGGTCCAAGAGACCCAGTACTTC.

This rearrangement joins TRBV9 to TRBJ2-1; 10 nucleotides line up with TRBD1. This CDR3 contains 16 residues. Trimming cost V 0 bases and J 7 bases; bases outside gene matches: 7. Germline assignment: CDR1 SGDLS and CDR2 YYNGEE. In nucleotides, the CDR3 is TGTGCCAGCAGCGTAGGAGGGACAGGGGAGAGGAATGAGCAGTTCTTC. Translation gives CASSVGGTGERNEQFF. Full variable domain (outside the CDR3, taken from reference TRBV9 and TRBJ2-1): DSGVTQTPKHLITATGQRVTLRCSPRSGDLSVYWYQQSLDQGLQFLIQYYNGEERAKGNILERFSAQQFPDLHSELNLSSLELGDSALYFCASSVGGTGERNEQFFGPGTRLTVL.

The CDR3 reads CASSVGQGNMGEAFF. Here the CDR3 DNA reads TGCGCCAGCAGCGTGGGACAGGGAAATATGGGTGAAGCTTTCTTT. This chain links TRBV5-1 with TRBJ1-1; TRBD1 matches 9 bases. V dropped 4 bases and J dropped 7; count of bases not matched to a gene: 11. The CDR3 contains 15 residues. In germline, CDR1 is SGHRS, CDR2 YFSETQ.

This sequence joins TRBV2 and TRBJ1-5, with D tentatively TRBD1 (5 bases). The CDR3 contains 13 residues. V gave up 6 bases and J gave up 7 bases, with 13 bases separating them. Germline loops: CDR1 SNHLY, CDR2 FYNNEI. The CDR3 nucleotides are TGTGCCAGCAGGCAGGGCAGAGAACAGCCCCAGCATTTT. Translation gives CASRQGREQPQHF.

This chain links TRBV27 with TRBJ1-4; TRBD1 might be the D (6 bases). Looked up from germline, CDR1 is MNHEY and CDR2 is SMNVEV (reference sequence). Trimming cost V 4 bases and J 8 bases, with 17 bases left between them. The CDR3 sequence is 15 residues long. The CDR3: CASSSLGGPVEKLFF. The CDR3 DNA sequence: TGTGCCAGCAGTTCCCTCGGGGGGCCAGTAGAAAAACTGTTTTTT. The whole variable domain, filled in from reference TRBV27 and TRBJ1-4, reads EAQVTQNPRYLITVTGKKLTVTCSQNMNHEYMSWYRQDPGLGLRQIYYSMNVEVTDKGDVPEGYKVSRKEKRNFPLILESPSPNQTSLYFCASSSLGGPVEKLFFGSGTQLSVL.

This chain connects TRBV18 to TRBJ1-2, with D uncertain. V gave up 3 bases and J gave up 0 bases, with 11 bases separating them. The CDR3 contains 15 residues. Germline CDR1 KGHSH, CDR2 LQKENI. This CDR3 is CASSPPTTPNYGYTF. CDR3 bases: TGTGCCAGCTCACCTCCCACGACACCTAACTATGGCTACACCTTC.

This rearrangement joins TRBV7-8 to TRBJ1-2; 7 nucleotides align to TRBD1. From germline, CDR1 is SGHVS and CDR2 FQNEAQ. The trim removed 1 base at V and 1 base at J, leaving 6 bases unmatched. The CDR3 length is 16 residues. Here the CDR3 reads CASSLGPQGLNYGYTF. The CDR3 DNA reads as TGTGCCAGCAGCTTAGGGCCACAGGGGCTTAACTATGGCTACACCTTC.

The chain is built from TRBV2 and TRBJ1-6, with a weak D call TRBD1 (5 bases). CDR3 length equals 20 residues. The germline V gene has CDR1 SNHLY and CDR2 FYNNEI. V shed 6 bases and J shed 7 bases, with 31 bases lying between them. The CDR3 DNA is TGTGCCAGCAGGGGTTTCGAGACAGACCTCGGGTCCCCGATAAATTCACCCCTCCACTTT. It specifies CASRGFETDLGSPINSPLHF.

The chain carries TRBV5-6 and TRBJ2-3; 7 nucleotides line up with TRBD2. The CDR3 spans 13 residues. Germline CDR1 reads SGHDT; CDR2 reads YYEEEE. V gave up 3 bases and J gave up 5 bases; unmatched junction bases: 3. The CDR3 bases are TGTGCCAGCAGCTCGTCTAGCGGAGATACGCAGTATTTT. The encoded protein is CASSSSSGDTQYF.

The V and J genes are TRBV5-1 and TRBJ1-1; 9 bases align to TRBD1. CDR1 and CDR2 (germline): SGHRS, YFSETQ. This CDR3 has 14 amino acids. V lost 1 base, J lost 7 bases, and 5 bases stayed unmatched. The CDR3 here is CASSLTGGSVEAFF. The CDR3 coding sequence is TGCGCCAGCAGCTTGACAGGGGGCTCTGTTGAAGCTTTCTTT.

The gene calls are TRBV18 and TRBJ2-7; 12 bases fit TRBD2. J gave up 3 bases and V 4 bases, and 7 bases lay outside the gene matches. The germline V gene encodes CDR1 KGHSH and CDR2 LQKENI. CDR3 size: 16 residues. CDR3 amino acids: CASSLDGLAGFYEQYV. The CDR3 DNA reads TGTGCCAGCTCACTAGATGGACTAGCGGGGTTCTACGAGCAGTACGTC.

J is TRBJ2-1 and V is TRBV4-2; TRBD2 agrees at 9 bases. This CDR3 has 15 amino acids. Germline loops: CDR1 LGHNA, CDR2 YNFKEQ. V lost 1 base and J lost 2; bases outside the gene matches: 0. CDR3: CASSQGLAAYNEQFF. In DNA, the CDR3 is TGTGCCAGCAGCCAAGGACTAGCGGCCTACAATGAGCAGTTCTTC.

The chain has TRBV28 and TRBJ1-2, with D perhaps TRBD1 (6 bases). Looked up from germline, CDR1 is MDHEN and CDR2 is SYDVKM. V was clipped by 5 bases and J by 6 bases, with 13 bases between them. This CDR3 comprises 13 residues. CDR3 region: CASSLENRDGYTF. The CDR3, as DNA: TGTGCCAGCAGTCTAGAAAACAGGGATGGCTACACCTTC.

This clone was picked up a small number of times. The rearrangement uses TRBV10-1 and TRBJ2-2; 8 bases agree with TRBD1. The ends lost 5 bases at V and 4 bases at J; junction bases unmatched: 6. Germline CDR1 and CDR2: WNHNN and SYGVQD (reference sequence). The CDR3 is made up of 15 amino acids. CDR3 DNA sequence: TGCGCCAGCAGTACGGGACAGGCGGGCACCGGGGAGCTGTTTTTT. This codes for CASSTGQAGTGELFF.